This TCR beta chain is drawn from a study of blood T cell repertoires in COVID-19 (dated by TCRdb to 2020 to 2022). Concerning the study at large: Samples covering the acute and convalescent phases of COVID-19 were provided by collaborators in the United States, Italy and Spain. The prospective study material was composed of cDNA or gDNA derived from T cells, B-cell-depleted T cells, or PBMCs. Deeply sampled blood TCRbeta repertoires from subjects exposed to, actively infected with, or recovered from COVID-19 were included in the dataset. The repertoires were released in a freely available public database meant as a resource for research on the immune response to SARS-CoV-2. Samples were obtained from the ongoing ImmuneRACE study (first 160 participants) and from 1,000 to 1,500 subjects provided by 6 global collaborators. Nearly every sample came with metadata listing a de-identified subject ID, COVID-19 status, age in years and sex. HLA class I and class II types, where available, came from metadata supplied by the sample provider rather than from assay-based typing.

What the work shows at the level of the full study, not this receptor alone: Clinical and demographic metadata were provided uncurated, with the amount varying by source and participant.

Participants in the prospective study were aged about 18 to 90 years, lived in 24 United States geographic areas, and enrolled through a virtual design. To assign participants to cohorts, the prospective study relied on clinical history that participants themselves reported in a screening survey and a study questionnaire. Recovered participants in ImmuneRACE Cohort 3 were defined by two consecutive negative NP/OP PCR tests, clearance by a healthcare professional, or resolution of symptoms. Mobile phlebotomists in the prospective study collected whole blood, serum and a nasopharyngeal or oropharyngeal swab from every participant. Additional blood draws and questionnaires over a 2-month period could optionally be provided by prospective study participants. Before DNA extraction, blood samples from the prospective study were shipped at room temperature or frozen. TCRbeta CDR3 regions were amplified from genomic DNA by means of the immunoSEQ Assay, a bias-controlled multiplex PCR. In the original analysis: Within the assay, amplification of reference gene primers was used to estimate how many nucleated cells each sample contained. To quantify the absolute abundance of each unique TCRbeta CDR3 rearrangement, sequence reads were collapsed and filtered. For each sample, productive Simpson clonality was calculated by taking the square root of Simpson's diversity index across productive rearrangements. TCRdb provides this immuneACCESS table in a form limited to in-frame rearrangements. Some clones are lacking; in checked studies, under half of them reflect an unresolved V gene, and why the rest are absent is not known. That table supplies the V and J calls and clone size; D and trimming were determined from the DNA. The sample records 300,000 or so clones, 70% to 90% of which are singletons. The top ten hold approximately 5% of the sample.

A word on this clone: The antigen it recognizes is unknown. Base qualities are not at hand, and no much larger clone is one base apart. Different DNA sequences within this sample yield the same CDR3.

Including cysteine and phenylalanine, the CDR3 has 14 amino acids. The read is trimmed to its CDR3 DNA, 42 bases read in frame from base 1. The germline V gene supplies CDR1 SGHNT and CDR2 YENEEA. The junction carries 9 bases between V and J, which are trimmed by 3 bases and 1 base respectively. This TCR was recovered from a woman younger than 45 who had recovered from COVID-19. Sequencing was done on a sample of PBMCs or T cells enriched from blood (not recorded which). The chain uses TRBV11-3 and TRBJ1-1; perhaps TRBD1 is the D gene, with 5 bases matching. The bases read TGTGCCAGCAGCTTGGGGGGGTCGAACACTGAAGCTTTCTTT. It translates as CASSLGGSNTEAFF.